These 7 T cell receptor beta chains originate from one sample sequenced in a study of T cells in women clearing cervical HPV infection. Generated by immunoSEQ multiplex PCR, the TCRdb table keeps only in-frame clones and is missing some. This sample's table has approximately 17,000 clones. The sample was blood buffy coat. Source of these receptors: a woman aged 18 to 75 with a cervical HPV16 infection that either progressed to CIN3+ or cleared (not recorded which).

About this clone itself: The read terminates 3 residues before the CDR3 end, so the remaining end is supplied by the germline J gene. The genes are TRBV5-1 and TRBJ1-1, with D hard to call. Germline V gene data show CDR1 as SGHRS and CDR2 as YFSETQ. V lost 5 bases and J lost 0, with 8 bases in between. The CDR3 loop spans 13 amino acids. CDR3 sequence: CASSPNLNTEAFF. CDR3 bases read: TGCGCCAGCAGTCCTAACCTGAACACTGAA.

Points on this clone: The read comes to an end 3 residues before the CDR3 does, leaving the germline J gene to fill in the end. The chain has TRBV7-6 and TRBJ1-4; 10 nucleotides match TRBD1. The CDR3 contains 15 residues. V was clipped by 5 bases and J by 8 bases; unmatched bases: 8. Looked up from germline, CDR1 is SGHVS and CDR2 is FNYEAQ. The CDR3 DNA, read in part, is TGTGCCAGCAGCGTAAGACAGGGGGCACGGGAAAAA. Protein sequence: CASSVRQGAREK. The entire CDR3 sequence reads CASSVRQGAREKLFF.

To note about this clone: The read terminates 3 residues ahead of where the CDR3 ends, so the germline J gene completes it. The rearrangement uses TRBV6-1 and TRBJ2-1; a weak D match, TRBD2 (7 bases). The ends were cut back, 2 bases at V and 4 bases at J, with 9 bases in the middle. This CDR3 is 14 amino acids long. CDR1 is MNHNS, CDR2 SASEGT, per germline. The CDR3 sequence: CASSERGAYNEQFF. The CDR3 DNA, read in part, is TGTGCCAGCAGTGAACGGGGGGCGTACAATGAG.

About this clone itself: The CDR3 end lies 3 residues beyond the end of the read and is filled in from the germline J gene. The chain carries TRBV12-3 or TRBV12-4 and TRBJ1-1; TRBD1 agrees at 8 bases. Trimming cost V 5 bases and J 4 bases; bases outside gene matches: 9. There are 15 residues in the CDR3. CDR3 DNA (partial): TGTGCCAGCAGTCCCGGAGACAGGGGAGGCACTGAA. As protein: CASSPGDRGGTE. The full CDR3 protein is CASSPGDRGGTEAFF.

Turning to this clone: The read falls 3 residues short of the CDR3 end, and the missing part is taken from the germline J gene. The rearrangement uses TRBV14 and TRBJ1-2; TRBD1 matches 8 bases. V gave up 0 bases and J gave up 4 bases; unmatched junction bases: 4. The CDR3 covers 15 residues. Germline V gene lookup returns CDR1 SGHDN and CDR2 FVKESK. CDR3 sequence reads: CASSQDHRGAYGYTF. The part of the CDR3 DNA that was read is TGTGCCAGCAGCCAAGACCACAGGGGGGCCTATGGC.

A remark on this clone: The CDR3 end lies 3 residues beyond the end of the read and is filled in from the germline J gene. This chain links TRBV20-1 with TRBJ2-7; D is possibly TRBD1 (6 bases). The germline V and J ends were trimmed by 3 bases and 5 bases, with 17 bases remaining between them. This CDR3 is built from 14 residues. Germline V CDR1 and CDR2: DFQATT, SNEGSKA (reference sequence). The sequenced CDR3 bases are TGCAGTGCTAGGATGGGGGCCTCTATCGACGAG. Translated, it gives CSARMGASIDE. The CDR3 reads in full as CSARMGASIDEQYF.

As for this clone: The CDR3 end falls 3 residues outside the read, so it is completed with the germline J gene. The chain has TRBV12-3 or TRBV12-4 and TRBJ1-5; D possibly corresponds to TRBD1 (6 bases). The length of the CDR3 is 14 residues. V was pared by 6 bases and J by 7 bases, with 16 bases between. The CDR3 reads CASRPGHGGQPQHF. The covered CDR3 bases are TGTGCCAGCAGGCCGGGACACGGAGGCCAGCCC.